These 11 T cell receptor beta chains were sequenced from one sample in a study of siplizumab effects on memory and regulatory T cells. Clones were read by immunoSEQ multiplex PCR, and TCRdb kept only the in-frame ones, dropping some. The sample has fewer than 120,000 clones, just under 95% seen once. The specimen sequenced was CD4+ T cells sorted from blood. These receptors were collected from a human donor in good health.

The chain combines TRBV6-1 with TRBJ1-1; no reliable D call. This CDR3 has 14 amino acids. Germline lookup yields CDR1 MNHNS and CDR2 SASEGT. V was cut by 7 bases and J by 3 bases, with 15 bases left in between. The CDR3 region has the DNA TGTGCCAGCAAAAGGGATCCGTGGTACACTGAAGCTTTCTTT. Protein: CASKRDPWYTEAFF.

This CDR3 reads CASSLGLRGLQGTDTQYF. The CDR3 DNA is TGTGCCAGCAGCTTGGGTCTTAGGGGGCTGCAGGGTACAGATACGCAGTATTTT. The rearrangement uses TRBV5-6 and TRBJ2-3, with 7 bases matching TRBD1. Germline CDR1 and CDR2: SGHDT and YYEEEE. The CDR3 consists of 18 residues. The V segment lost 0 bases and the J segment 3 bases; nucleotides outside the gene matches: 13. Complete variable domain (other parts from reference TRBV5-6 and TRBJ2-3): DAGVTQSPTHLIKTRGQQVTLRCSPKSGHDTVSWYQQALGQGPQFIFQYYEEEERQRGNFPDRFSGHQFPNYSSELNVNALLLGDSALYLCASSLGLRGLQGTDTQYFGPGTRLTVL.

The gene calls are TRBV5-1 and TRBJ2-7; 8 positions agree with TRBD1. CDR1 SGHRS and CDR2 YFSETQ come from the germline V gene. V dropped 3 bases and J dropped 5; count of bases not matched to a gene: 10. The CDR3 totals 15 residues. Here the CDR3 DNA reads TGCGCCAGCAGCTCCCGGGACAGGAACGTCGACGAGCAGTACTTC. Translated, it gives CASSSRDRNVDEQYF.

This chain connects TRBV10-1 to TRBJ2-3; weak D call: TRBD2 (6 bases). V was pared by 11 bases and J by 0 bases, with 12 bases between. Looked up from germline, CDR1 is WNHNN and CDR2 is SYGVQD (reference sequence). This CDR3 contains 13 residues. CDR3 in DNA: TGCGCCGGCCCGGGGACTAGCACAGATACGCAGTATTTT. Encoded protein: CAGPGTSTDTQYF.

The chain has TRBV30 and TRBJ1-1, with no clear D. Trimming pared 3 bases from V and 8 bases from J, leaving 13 bases between. Germline V CDR1 and CDR2: GTSNPN, SVGIG (reference sequence). This CDR3 contains 12 residues. Here the CDR3 DNA reads TGTGCCTGGAGGCCTTGGGGAGTCGAAGCTTTCTTT. It is translated as CAWRPWGVEAFF. The full variable domain, with the rest looked up from reference TRBV30 and TRBJ1-1, is SQTIHQWPATLVQPVGSPLSLECTVEGTSNPNLYWYRQAAGRGLQLLFYSVGIGQISSEVPQNLSASRPQDRQFILSSKKLLLSDSGFYLCAWRPWGVEAFFGQGTRLTVV.

This sequence joins TRBV19 and TRBJ1-4; the match to TRBD1 covers 7 bases. V shed 9 bases, J shed 5 bases, and the junction held 9 bases outside the gene matches. The CDR3 has 14 amino acids. The germline gives CDR1 LNHDA, CDR2 SQIVND (reference sequence). This CDR3 is CASQGQKGNEKLFF. DNA of the CDR3: TGTGCCAGCCAGGGACAGAAAGGAAATGAAAAACTGTTTTTT.

This clone occurred once. A read error may produce the germline difference seen at one junction end. The V gene is TRBV10-3, the J gene TRBJ2-7; 8 positions agree with TRBD1. Germline V gene sequence: CDR1 ENHRY, CDR2 SYGVKD. The length of the CDR3 is 15 residues. The CDR3 nucleotides read TGTGCCATCCGTGACGGACAGGGTGTTTACTACGAGCAGTACTTC. As protein: CAIRDGQGVYYEQYF.

CDR3 DNA sequence: TGTGCCAGCAGTGAGGACGGGCTTTGGACCCAGTACTTC. Protein: CASSEDGLWTQYF. V and J are TRBV6-1 and TRBJ2-5; D not resolved. Germline CDR1 is MNHNS and CDR2 is SASEGT. V lost 3 bases, J lost 7 bases, and 12 bases lay in between. The CDR3 length is 13 residues.

This clone has only one observation. The chain employs TRBV18 and TRBJ2-7, with 8 bases lining up with TRBD2. J gave up 4 bases and V 2 bases, and 7 bases lay outside the gene matches. Germline-derived CDR1 and CDR2 are KGHSH and LQKENI. The CDR3 totals 15 residues. The CDR3 is CASSPGSGRVYEQYF. CDR3 nucleotide sequence: TGTGCCAGCTCACCAGGAAGCGGGAGAGTGTACGAGCAGTACTTC.

To note about this clone: This CDR3 is also generated by other DNA sequences in the sample. The chain joins TRBV6-1 to TRBJ1-1, with no clear D. Trimming cost V 8 bases and J 0 bases, with 4 bases left between them. The CDR3 is 11 amino acids. Germline lookup yields CDR1 MNHNS and CDR2 SASEGT. CDR3 sequence (DNA): TGTGCCAGCGACTTGAACACTGAAGCTTTCTTT. Translation: CASDLNTEAFF.

The J gene is TRBJ1-1, the V gene TRBV10-3, with a possible D match to TRBD1 (5 bases). The CDR3 is 14 residues long. Between the trimmed V and J ends, which lost 7 bases and 3 bases, there was a span of 15 bases. Germline V gene data show CDR1 as ENHRY and CDR2 as SYGVKD. The CDR3 bases are TGTGCCATCACCCCCGAGGGGCCTGACACTGAAGCTTTCTTT. It yields the protein CAITPEGPDTEAFF.